This TCR beta chain is drawn from a study of radiotherapy plus CTLA-4 blockade in lung cancer. Looking at the study overall: Among enrolled patients, about 18% responded and less than 40% achieved disease control.

Libraries were prepared by immunoSEQ multiplex PCR; TCRdb keeps only in-frame clonotypes and omits some of them. This table holds tens of thousands of clones, roughly 80% found once. In germline, CDR1 is SNHLY, CDR2 FYNNEI. The ends lost 6 bases at V and 4 bases at J; junction bases unmatched: 11. This CDR3 is built from 15 residues. Study-level results: The study found tumor-derived TCR clones expanded in blood after radiotherapy plus ipilimumab. Early clonal dynamics of blood T cells, together with interferon-beta, were reported as the best response predictor.

For this clone: The antigen remains undetermined.

Patients with chemo-refractory metastatic non-small-cell lung cancer received focal radiation plus CTLA-4 blockade with ipilimumab. This receptor was identified in a human donor with non-small cell lung cancer who had a complete response to radiotherapy plus ipilimumab. This sequence joins TRBV2 and TRBJ1-2, with 7 nucleotides matching TRBD1. The starting material was peripheral blood, obtained from a patient treated with radiotherapy plus ipilimumab. CDR3 DNA sequence: TGTGCCAGCAGCGACCGGGACAGCGTATTCTATGGCTACACCTTC. Its translation: CASSDRDSVFYGYTF.